What follows are 30 T cell receptor beta chains derived from one specimen sequenced in a study of OX40 agonist ivuxolimab in advanced cancers. The repertoire was sequenced with immunoSEQ multiplex PCR; TCRdb's copy has only in-frame clones and lacks some. The sample lists around 71,000 clones, more than 85% occurring once. The sequenced sample was CD4+ or CD8+ T cells sorted from blood, obtained in a trial of the OX40 agonist ivuxolimab. The receptors originated from an adult with an advanced solid tumor such as melanoma, head and neck, liver or kidney cancer.

This clone was found a few times. CDR3 sequence reads: CASSLSGPGQGEGYTF. As DNA, the CDR3 is TGTGCCAGCAGCTTAAGCGGCCCGGGACAGGGGGAAGGCTACACCTTC. The genes are TRBV7-3 and TRBJ1-2, with 11 bases aligning to TRBD1. The CDR3 is 16 residues long. The germline gives CDR1 SGHTA, CDR2 FQGTGA. With V trimmed by 1 base and J by 8 bases, 9 bases remained unmatched.

This sequence joins TRBV28 and TRBJ1-4; unclear D gene. V was shortened by 6 bases and J by 5 bases, with 13 bases between the two germline ends. Germline CDR1 MDHEN, CDR2 SYDVKM. This CDR3 has 14 amino acids. CDR3 bases: TGTGCCAGCAGCTCCCCCAGGCCAAATGAAAAACTGTTTTTT. It is translated as CASSSPRPNEKLFF.

The chain carries TRBV25-1 and TRBJ2-1, with D tentatively TRBD1 or TRBD2 (6 bases each). Trimming stripped 2 bases from V and 0 bases from J, with 11 bases between. The CDR3 runs to 16 residues. The germline CDR1 and CDR2 sequences are MGHDK and SYGVNS. The DNA of the CDR3 is TGTGCCAGCAGTGAACCGTCGGGGGCCTCCTACAATGAGCAGTTCTTC. Its protein product is CASSEPSGASYNEQFF.

The CDR3 DNA reads TGTGCCAGCAGGAATAGCGGGACAGGGAACTACGAGCAGTACTTC. As protein: CASRNSGTGNYEQYF. This rearrangement joins TRBV27 to TRBJ2-7, with D maybe TRBD1 (9 bases). The CDR3 is 15 residues long. The V and J ends lost 6 bases and 3 bases respectively, with 18 bases between them. Germline V gene sequence: CDR1 MNHEY, CDR2 SMNVEV (reference sequence).

This clone has a single count. The gene calls are TRBV7-2 and TRBJ2-7; TRBD1 is a possible D gene (5 bases). Germline V gives CDR1 SGHTA, CDR2 FQGNSA. The germline V and J ends were trimmed by 2 bases and 4 bases, with 9 bases remaining between them. This CDR3 comprises 13 residues. CDR3 residues: CASSLSRVYEQYF. The CDR3 nucleotides read TGTGCCAGCAGCTTATCCAGGGTATACGAGCAGTACTTC.

In this sample, this clone turned up a few times. This chain joins TRBV9 and TRBJ1-1, with TRBD1 matching 7 bases. Germline CDR1 SGDLS, CDR2 YYNGEE. The CDR3 loop spans 15 amino acids. V was clipped by 4 bases and J by 0 bases; unmatched bases: 6. This chain's CDR3 is CASSKEQGMNTEAFF. Written as DNA, the CDR3 is TGTGCCAGCAGCAAAGAACAGGGGATGAACACTGAAGCTTTCTTT.

The V call is TRBV10-1, the J call TRBJ2-1; the D is unclear. In germline, CDR1 is WNHNN, CDR2 SYGVQD (reference sequence). V was trimmed by 5 bases and J by 7 bases, leaving 9 bases between them. This CDR3 contains 12 residues. The CDR3 loop is CASSTTGNEQFF. The CDR3 DNA reads TGCGCCAGCAGTACCACCGGGAATGAGCAGTTCTTC.

Here the CDR3 reads CASSLEWTGNQPQHF. In DNA form, the CDR3 reads TGTGCCAGCAGCTTGGAGTGGACAGGCAATCAGCCCCAGCATTTT. The chain links TRBV5-5 to TRBJ1-5, with D perhaps TRBD1 (6 bases). CDR1 is SGHKS, CDR2 YYEKEE, per germline (reference sequence). V lost 0 bases, J lost 2 bases, and 9 bases lay in between. The CDR3 loop spans 15 amino acids.

J is TRBJ2-7 and V is TRBV4-2; 7 bases fit TRBD2. The V segment lost 1 base and the J segment 0 bases; nucleotides outside the gene matches: 3. CDR3 length: 15 residues. Germline CDR1 LGHNA, CDR2 YNFKEQ. CDR3 residues: CASSQATSVSYEQYF. For the CDR3, the DNA is TGTGCCAGCAGCCAAGCCACTAGCGTCTCCTACGAGCAGTACTTC.

The CDR3 DNA sequence: TGTGCCAGCAGCCGCTCTTTAGAAGCTGCGGGGACCTTC. This codes for CASSRSLEAAGTF. The chain combines TRBV7-2 with TRBJ1-2; no firm D call. There are 13 residues in the CDR3. Deletions cut 5 bases from V and 14 bases from J, with 21 bases between. The V gene's germline CDR1 is SGHTA and CDR2 FQGNSA. The complete variable domain, with remaining parts taken from reference TRBV7-2 and TRBJ1-2, reads GAGVSQSPSNKVTEKGKDVELRCDPISGHTALYWYRQSLGQGLEFLIYFQGNSAPDKSGLPSDRFSAERTGGSVSTLTIQRTQQEDSAVYLCASSRSLEAAGTFGSGTRLTVV.

The rearrangement joins TRBV2 to TRBJ2-1; the D is unclear. Germline loops: CDR1 SNHLY, CDR2 FYNNEI. The CDR3 sequence is 14 residues long. V lost 3 bases and J 2 bases, leaving 8 bases between the germline ends. Here the CDR3 reads CASSEVEAYNEQFF. CDR3 DNA sequence: TGTGCCAGCAGTGAGGTAGAAGCCTACAATGAGCAGTTCTTC.

The J gene is TRBJ2-7, the V gene TRBV2; possible D gene TRBD2, 5 bases. The CDR3 has 11 amino acids. Trimming shortened V by 0 bases and J by 11 bases, and 8 bases separated the two germline ends. Germline V CDR1 and CDR2: SNHLY, FYNNEI. CDR3: CASSEAGEKYF. The CDR3 DNA sequence: TGTGCCAGCAGTGAAGCGGGAGAGAAGTACTTC.

This rearrangement joins TRBV4-1 to TRBJ1-5; D is unresolved. The V and J ends lost 4 bases and 0 bases respectively, with 16 bases between them. The CDR3 covers 17 residues. CDR1 and CDR2 (germline): MGHRA, YSYEKL. CDR3 region: CASSPTWGSGSNQPQHF. The CDR3 nucleotides read TGCGCCAGCAGCCCCACCTGGGGTTCCGGTAGCAATCAGCCCCAGCATTTT.

V and J are TRBV11-2 and TRBJ1-5; the D gene is possibly TRBD1 (5 bases). The CDR3 has 13 amino acids. Germline V gives CDR1 SGHAT, CDR2 FQNNGV. The V gene lost 5 bases and the J gene lost 1 base, with 6 bases spanning the gap. This CDR3 reads CASSGGSNQPQHF. CDR3 coding DNA: TGTGCCAGCAGCGGGGGAAGCAATCAGCCCCAGCATTTT.

The chain combines TRBV28 with TRBJ1-4; 8 bases are shared with TRBD1. CDR1 MDHEN and CDR2 SYDVKM come from the germline V gene. Trimming took 5 bases from V and 3 from J; bases not matched to a gene: 8. The CDR3 runs 16 residues. CDR3 region: CASSPQGTGANEKLFF. The CDR3, as DNA: TGTGCCAGCAGTCCGCAAGGGACAGGTGCTAATGAAAAACTGTTTTTT.

The chain combines TRBV9 with TRBJ1-3; no firm D call. Germline V gene lookup returns CDR1 SGDLS and CDR2 YYNGEE. V lost 1 base, J lost 7 bases, and 3 bases lay in between. The CDR3 is 11 amino acids. CDR3 loop: CASSVSNTIYF. The DNA of the CDR3 is TGTGCCAGCAGCGTATCTAACACCATATATTTT.

This clone showed up just once. J is TRBJ1-2 and V is TRBV5-1; D is undetermined. Germline-derived CDR1 and CDR2 are SGHRS and YFSETQ. V was cut by 2 bases and J by 4 bases, with 12 bases left in between. The CDR3 spans 14 residues. CDR3 sequence (DNA): TGCGCCAGCAGCTTAGGCGACTCCGGCTATGGCTACACCTTC. Its protein is CASSLGDSGYGYTF.

The chain has TRBV10-3 and TRBJ1-3; 7 bases line up with TRBD1. There are 12 residues in the CDR3. Germline V lookup: CDR1 ENHRY, CDR2 SYGVKD. Germline trimming cut 10 bases from V and 1 base from J; bases unmatched to any gene: 1. The CDR3 DNA is TGTGCCACACAGGGGTCTGGAAACACCATATATTTT. Its translation: CATQGSGNTIYF.

Only a few counts were recorded for this clone. CDR3 in amino acids: CASSQDLRLAAYEQYF. The CDR3 bases are TGCGCCAGCAGCCAAGATTTACGACTAGCGGCCTACGAGCAGTACTTC. The J gene is TRBJ2-7, the V gene TRBV4-1, with 9 bases that match TRBD2. CDR1 is MGHRA and CDR2 is YSYEKL in the germline V gene. The junction had 5 bases not matched to a gene; V was cut back by 0 bases and J by 2 bases. The CDR3 sequence is 16 residues long.

The V gene is TRBV7-2, the J gene TRBJ2-1; no firm D call. CDR3 length equals 14 residues. Germline values: CDR1 SGHTA, CDR2 FQGNSA. The V and J ends lost 0 bases and 6 bases respectively, with 9 bases between them. The DNA of the CDR3 is TGTGCCAGCAGCTTAGCGGGCAACTTCAATGAGCAGTTCTTC. Its translation: CASSLAGNFNEQFF.

The chain carries TRBV18 and TRBJ2-1; 7 nucleotides match TRBD2. The germline gives CDR1 KGHSH, CDR2 LQKENI. Losses at the gene ends were 2 bases for V and 5 bases for J; bases not matched to a gene: 3. This CDR3 region has 14 residues. This CDR3 is CASSPRRENNEQFF. CDR3 in DNA: TGTGCCAGCTCACCAAGGCGGGAGAACAATGAGCAGTTCTTC. The whole variable domain, filled in from reference TRBV18 and TRBJ2-1, reads NAGVMQNPRHLVRRRGQEARLRCSPMKGHSHVYWYRQLPEEGLKFMVYLQKENIIDESGMPKERFSAEFPKEGPSILRIQQVVRGDSAAYFCASSPRRENNEQFFGPGTRLTVL.

CDR3 sequence: CASGPGTSGTDTQYF. As DNA, the CDR3 is TGTGCTAGTGGACCCGGGACTAGCGGCACAGATACGCAGTATTTT. This chain connects TRBV12-5 to TRBJ2-3; 10 bases agree with TRBD2. The V gene end was trimmed by 6 bases and the J gene end by 1 base; junction bases not matched to a gene: 4. The germline gives CDR1 LGHNT, CDR2 FRNRAP. The CDR3 covers 15 residues.

The chain uses TRBV4-3 and TRBJ2-1; TRBD2 agrees at 10 bases. The CDR3 consists of 15 residues. Germline V gene data show CDR1 as LGHNA and CDR2 as YSLEER. V trimming: 1 base; J trimming: 7 bases; junction bases outside the gene matches: 4. CDR3 in DNA: TGCGCCAGCAGCCAAGGAGCGGGAGGGGGAAATGAGCAGTTCTTC. The encoded protein is CASSQGAGGGNEQFF.

This rearrangement joins TRBV9 to TRBJ2-7; TRBD2 matches at 12 bases. The ends lost 4 bases at V and 2 bases at J; junction bases unmatched: 4. Germline V lookup: CDR1 SGDLS, CDR2 YYNGEE. There are 15 residues in the CDR3. CDR3 sequence reads: CASSLSSGRAYEQYF. The CDR3 DNA is TGTGCCAGCAGCCTATCTAGCGGGAGGGCCTACGAGCAGTACTTC. The full variable domain, with the rest looked up from reference TRBV9 and TRBJ2-7, is DSGVTQTPKHLITATGQRVTLRCSPRSGDLSVYWYQQSLDQGLQFLIQYYNGEERAKGNILERFSAQQFPDLHSELNLSSLELGDSALYFCASSLSSGRAYEQYFGPGTRLTVT.

V gene TRBV27 combines with J gene TRBJ2-2, with D possibly being TRBD1 (6 bases). The V gene lost 5 bases and the J gene lost 3 bases, with 13 bases spanning the gap. The CDR3 is made up of 15 amino acids. Germline V gives CDR1 MNHEY, CDR2 SMNVEV (reference sequence). CDR3 region: CASSTYRADTGELFF. CDR3 sequence (DNA): TGTGCCAGCAGTACCTACAGGGCCGACACCGGGGAGCTGTTTTTT.

The chain is built from TRBV7-3 and TRBJ2-6; D is possibly TRBD1 or TRBD2 (5 bases each). Trimming cost V 2 bases and J 5 bases, with 13 bases left between them. This CDR3 has 16 amino acids. The germline gives CDR1 SGHTA, CDR2 FQGTGA. The CDR3 protein is CASSLLGDRRANVLTF. In DNA form, the CDR3 reads TGTGCCAGCAGCTTATTGGGGGATCGGAGGGCCAACGTCCTGACTTTC.

The chain is built from TRBV12-1 and TRBJ2-1; TRBD2, the table's D call, was not compared with the DNA. TRBV12-1 is a known pseudogene. The CDR3 totals 17 residues. The CDR3: CASSSRLAGASYNEQFF. In nucleotides, the CDR3 is TGTGCCAGCAGCTCGAGACTAGCGGGAGCTTCGTACAATGAGCAGTTCTTC.

This clone has just one count. The J gene is TRBJ1-5, the V gene TRBV7-2; TRBD1 matches 8 bases. The V gene end was trimmed by 5 bases and the J gene end by 6 bases; junction bases not matched to a gene: 9. Per germline, CDR1 SGHTA and CDR2 FQGNSA. The CDR3 totals 15 residues. The chain's CDR3 is CASSAQGAQGQPQHF. As DNA, the CDR3 is TGTGCCAGCAGCGCCCAGGGGGCGCAGGGTCAGCCCCAGCATTTT.

The J gene is TRBJ2-7, the V gene TRBV10-3; 10 positions match TRBD2. CDR1 is ENHRY, CDR2 SYGVKD, per germline. J lost 4 bases, V lost 7 bases, and 1 base had no gene match. The CDR3 has 12 residues. This chain's CDR3 is CAITSGSYEQYF. The CDR3 bases are TGTGCCATCACTAGCGGGAGTTACGAGCAGTACTTC.

The V call is TRBV28, the J call TRBJ2-2; 11 bases fit TRBD2. Per the germline V gene, CDR1 is MDHEN and CDR2 is SYDVKM. Unmatched junction bases numbered 12, after V lost 5 bases and J lost 13 bases. The CDR3 covers 15 residues. The CDR3 sequence is CASSVTSGAVEGLFF. DNA of the CDR3: TGTGCCAGCAGTGTGACTAGCGGGGCTGTCGAGGGGCTGTTTTTT.